Here is one T cell receptor beta chain with its context. The time point: sample taken at primary tumor resection. Material for sequencing was whole RNA from tumor, nontumor lung or frozen PBMC, left unsorted. The CDR3 has 14 amino acids. Looked up from germline, CDR1 is LNHDA and CDR2 is SQIVND (reference sequence). Trimming took off 4 bases at V and 6 bases at J, with 12 bases between the two ends. TCRdb reanalysed the 5' RACE reads using MiXCR and keeps one entry per CDR3 protein. The table includes some 70,000 distinct CDR3 sequences, 13% detected once. This entry is derived from a study of spatial heterogeneity in lung cancer.

The sample was PBMCs, taken at surgery. J is TRBJ1-4 and V is TRBV19; D not certain. The receptor was derived from a male donor with early-stage non-small cell lung cancer. Written as DNA, the CDR3 is TGTGCCAGTAGTAGCGACCGCTCGGATGAAAAACTGTTTTTT. As protein: CASSSDRSDEKLFF.